The rows below give T cell receptor beta chains drawn from one sample of a study of molecular identifiers for immune sequencing clone quantification. TCRdb called the PCR reads again in MiXCR, with one record for every CDR3 protein. This table has about 500,000 distinct CDR3 sequences, around 25% appearing once. Sequencing was done on a sample of naive CD8+ T cells from blood, with Jurkat cell RNA spiked in. Receptors were obtained from a human donor in good health. Some libraries in this study had Jurkat cell RNA spiked in. CDR3s include the opening cysteine and the closing phenylalanine or tryptophan. Fields, in order: CDR3 length, D gene, V gene, clone size, J gene, CDR3 protein, CDR3 DNA. A D gene is named only where the DNA matches it firmly. The size entry is marked missing in some rows and otherwise reads once, few, many or a size class.

12,NA,TRBV7-2,many,TRBJ2-7,CASSWGQSEQYF,TGTGCCAGCAGCTGGGGGCAGTCCGAGCAGTACTTC
15,NA,TRBV9,NA,TRBJ2-7,CASSVSGGTSYEQYF,TGTGCCAGCAGCGTAAGTGGGGGGACGTCCTACGAGCAGTACTTC
14,NA,TRBV20-1,NA,TRBJ2-7,CSARGTDRSYEQYF,TGCAGTGCTAGAGGTACGGACAGATCCTACGAGCAGTACTTC
16,NA,TRBV9,NA,TRBJ2-3,CASSIGVLPSTDTQYF,TGTGCCAGCAGCATAGGGGTCCTCCCTTCCACAGATACGCAGTATTTT
16,TRBD1,TRBV7-2,few,TRBJ1-5,CASSFDLGQRNQPQHF,TGTGCCAGCAGCTTTGACCTGGGACAGCGTAATCAGCCCCAGCATTTT
16,NA,TRBV29-1,NA,TRBJ2-4,CSVEDAGDGDKNIQYF,TGCAGCGTTGAAGATGCTGGGGACGGCGACAAAAACATTCAGTACTTC
14,TRBD1,TRBV20-1,few,TRBJ2-2,CSAWDRGNTGELFF,TGCAGTGCGTGGGACAGGGGGAACACCGGGGAGCTGTTTTTT
17,TRBD1,TRBV11-2,few,TRBJ2-7,CASSKGTSGQESYEQYF,TGTGCCAGCTCAAAGGGAACATCCGGACAGGAGAGCTACGAGCAGTACTTC
16,NA,TRBV25-1,NA,TRBJ1-6,CASSDTGSPYNSPLHF,TGTGCCAGCAGTGATACAGGGAGCCCCTATAATTCACCCCTCCACTTT
14,TRBD1,TRBV12-3/TRBV12-4,NA,TRBJ1-5,CASSYRGERQPQHF,TGTGCCAGCAGTTACAGGGGAGAACGTCAGCCCCAGCATTTT
15,TRBD1,TRBV4-1,NA,TRBJ1-1,CASSSGTGGFTEAFF,TGCGCCAGCAGCTCCGGGACAGGAGGTTTCACTGAAGCTTTCTTT
13,NA,TRBV6-1,NA,TRBJ2-7,CASSEFRVYEQYF,TGTGCCAGCAGTGAATTCAGGGTCTACGAGCAGTACTTC
18,TRBD2,TRBV6-2/TRBV6-3,NA,TRBJ2-1,CASSWGTRNSFNNNEQFF,TGTGCCAGCAGCTGGGGGACTAGGAACAGTTTTAACAACAATGAGCAGTTCTTC
11,TRBD1,TRBV12-3/TRBV12-4,NA,TRBJ2-1,CASSLSDREFF,TGTGCCAGCAGTTTATCGGACAGGGAGTTCTTC
13,NA,TRBV28,many,TRBJ2-2,CASSGRNTGELFF,TGTGCCAGCAGTGGAAGGAACACCGGGGAGCTGTTTTTT
13,NA,TRBV30,few,TRBJ1-1,CAWSYGENTEAFF,TGTGCCTGGAGCTATGGGGAGAACACTGAAGCTTTCTTT
16,TRBD2,TRBV20-1,NA,TRBJ2-5,CSAHQAGVGEQETQYF,TGCAGTGCACATCAGGCGGGGGTCGGAGAACAAGAGACCCAGTACTTC
12,NA,TRBV25-1,many,TRBJ2-7,CASSEGASEQYF,TGTGCCAGCAGTGAAGGGGCATCTGAGCAGTACTTC
15,NA,TRBV4-2,NA,TRBJ2-3,CASSQGWPSTDTQYF,TGTGCCAGCAGCCAAGGATGGCCTAGCACAGATACGCAGTATTTT
12,NA,TRBV12-3/TRBV12-4,NA,TRBJ2-1,CASSFLEVEQFF,TGTGCCAGCAGTTTCCTAGAGGTTGAGCAGTTCTTC
11,NA,TRBV6-5,NA,TRBJ1-3,CATEAGNTIYF,TGTGCCACCGAGGCTGGAAACACCATATATTTT
16,TRBD2,TRBV7-2,many,TRBJ2-3,CASSATSGGPLHTQYF,TGTGCCAGCAGCGCAACTAGCGGGGGGCCCCTCCACACGCAGTATTTT
15,TRBD2,TRBV12-3/TRBV12-4,many,TRBJ2-5,CASSSSGGAYGTQYF,TGTGCCAGCAGTTCTAGCGGGGGGGCCTATGGGACCCAGTACTTC
16,TRBD1,TRBV7-8,NA,TRBJ1-5,CASSLAGTGSNQPQHF,TGTGCCAGCAGCTTAGCGGGGACAGGGAGCAATCAGCCCCAGCATTTT
15,NA,TRBV7-6,NA,TRBJ1-3,CASSLEGSAGNAIYF,TGTGCCAGCAGCTTAGAGGGCAGCGCTGGAAACGCCATATATTTT
13,TRBD1,TRBV4-1,NA,TRBJ2-7,CASSQGDRYEQYF,TGCGCCAGCAGCCAAGGGGACAGGTACGAGCAGTACTTC
19,TRBD2,TRBV9,few,TRBJ2-5,CASSRAAGTSGHHQETQYF,TGTGCCAGCTCCAGGGCTGCCGGGACTAGCGGGCACCACCAAGAGACCCAGTACTTC
16,NA,TRBV20-1,NA,TRBJ2-6,CSALFRESSGANVLTF,TGCAGTGCTTTATTCAGGGAATCCTCTGGGGCCAACGTCCTGACTTTC
10,NA,TRBV28,NA,TRBJ2-1,CAVGGVEQFF,TGTGCCGTAGGGGGAGTGGAGCAGTTCTTC
14,TRBD1,TRBV20-1,few,TRBJ1-2,CSARNSDRDHGYTF,TGCAGTGCTAGAAATTCGGACAGGGACCATGGCTACACCTTC
14,NA,TRBV11-2,NA,TRBJ1-1,CASSLVPPATEAFF,TGTGCCAGCAGCTTAGTACCTCCGGCCACTGAAGCTTTCTTT
13,NA,TRBV29-1,many,TRBJ1-1,CSIILTVNTEAFF,TGCAGTATCATTCTTACAGTCAACACTGAAGCTTTCTTT